The source of this T cell receptor beta chain is a study of OX40 agonist ivuxolimab in advanced cancers. Study context: At 0.01 to 10 mg/kg, ivuxolimab was administered intravenously to patients every 2 weeks. Findings of the study overall: Among the lowest levels of clonal expansion were found in partial responders at 0.1-3.0 mg/kg.

Repertoires were generated with immunoSEQ multiplex PCR, while TCRdb's copy carries only in-frame clones and drops some. The sample yields about 76,000 clones, 75% to 90% seen once. Of note for this clone: Its cognate antigen is unknown.

The CDR3 is made up of 14 amino acids. Trimming shortened V by 2 bases and J by 4 bases, and 11 bases separated the two germline ends. In germline, CDR1 is MNHNS, CDR2 SASEGT. The TCR originated in an adult with an advanced solid tumor such as melanoma, head and neck, liver or kidney cancer. Source: CD4+ or CD8+ T cells sorted from blood, taken in a trial of the OX40 agonist ivuxolimab. V and J are TRBV6-1 and TRBJ1-1, with no clear D. The CDR3 spells CASSEFARGTEAFF. The CDR3, as DNA: TGTGCCAGCAGTGAATTTGCCCGGGGCACTGAAGCTTTCTTT.